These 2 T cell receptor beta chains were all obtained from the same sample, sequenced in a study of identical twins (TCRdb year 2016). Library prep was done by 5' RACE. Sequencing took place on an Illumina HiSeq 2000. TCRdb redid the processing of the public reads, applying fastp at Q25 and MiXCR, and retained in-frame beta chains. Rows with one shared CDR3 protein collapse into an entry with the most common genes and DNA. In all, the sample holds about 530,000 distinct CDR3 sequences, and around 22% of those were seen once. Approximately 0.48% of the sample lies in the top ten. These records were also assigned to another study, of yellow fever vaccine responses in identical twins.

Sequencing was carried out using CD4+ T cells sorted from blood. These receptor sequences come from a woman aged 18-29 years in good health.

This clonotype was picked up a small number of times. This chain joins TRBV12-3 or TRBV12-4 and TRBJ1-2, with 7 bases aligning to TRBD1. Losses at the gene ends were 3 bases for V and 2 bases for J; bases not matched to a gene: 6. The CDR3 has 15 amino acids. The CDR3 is CASSFLPGQNYGYTF. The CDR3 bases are TGTGCCAGCAGTTTTCTTCCGGGACAGAACTATGGCTACACCTTC.

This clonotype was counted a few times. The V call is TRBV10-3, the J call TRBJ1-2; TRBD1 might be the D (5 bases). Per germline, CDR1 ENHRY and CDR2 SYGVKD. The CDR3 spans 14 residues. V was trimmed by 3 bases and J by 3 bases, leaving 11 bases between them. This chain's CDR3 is CAISEIGDHYGYTF. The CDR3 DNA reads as TGTGCCATCAGTGAAATAGGGGATCACTATGGCTACACCTTC.